This T cell receptor (beta chain) was observed in a study of spatial heterogeneity in lung cancer. All TCR cDNA molecules were individually tagged with a unique molecular identifier. TCRdb itself ran the 5' RACE reads through MiXCR, one entry per CDR3 protein. This sample has roughly 72,000 distinct CDR3 sequences, with approximately 8.9% found just once. The CDR3 sequence is 18 residues long. V lost 6 bases, J lost 2 bases, and 11 bases stayed unmatched. Germline lookup yields CDR1 MDHEN and CDR2 SYDVKM. Time point meaning: blood at routine non-recurrence follow-up after resection. Unsorted whole RNA from tumor, nontumor lung or frozen PBMC underwent sequencing. To note about this clonotype: The antigen is unknown.

General observations from the study: Ubiquitous expanded tumor TCRs were observed in blood more at resection than follow-up.

This TCR was sampled from a female donor with early-stage non-small cell lung cancer. The rearrangement links TRBV28 to TRBJ2-7; 15 bases are a match to TRBD2. This material consisted of PBMCs, taken at follow-up. The CDR3 region has the DNA TGTGCCAGCAGCCGGGGACTAGCGGGAGGTGGTTCCACCTACGAGCAGTACTTC. It codes for CASSRGLAGGGSTYEQYF. Full variable domain (remainder filled in from reference TRBV28 and TRBJ2-7): DVKVTQSSRYLVKRTGEKVFLECVQDMDHENMFWYRQDPGLGLRLIYFSYDVKMKEKGDIPEGYSVSREKKERFSLILESASTNQTSMYLCASSRGLAGGGSTYEQYFGPGTRLTVT.